This T cell receptor (beta chain) derives from a study of blood T cell repertoires in COVID-19. Study details: The origin of the acute and convalescent COVID-19 samples was the United States, Italy and Spain. T cells, B-cell-depleted T cells, or PBMCs provided the cDNA or gDNA that served as material.

The CDR3 is 12 residues long. Trimming pared 5 bases from V and 6 bases from J, leaving 8 bases between. CDR1 and CDR2 (germline): LNHDA, SQIVND (reference sequence). In the authors' workflow: Reference gene primer amplification gave estimated nucleated cell counts. Profiled with immunoSEQ multiplex PCR; TCRdb holds only in-frame clones, not every one. V and J calls and clone size are those listed in that table; D and trimming were worked out from the DNA. The sample yields roughly 250,000 clones, approximately 90% seen once. The chain employs TRBV19 and TRBJ2-1; D is perhaps TRBD2 (6 bases). This receptor was identified in a man aged 60 to 75 who had recovered from COVID-19. The sample was peripheral blood. CDR3 sequence: CASSRLGNEQFF. CDR3 sequence (DNA): TGTGCCAGTAGTCGACTAGGCAATGAGCAGTTCTTC.